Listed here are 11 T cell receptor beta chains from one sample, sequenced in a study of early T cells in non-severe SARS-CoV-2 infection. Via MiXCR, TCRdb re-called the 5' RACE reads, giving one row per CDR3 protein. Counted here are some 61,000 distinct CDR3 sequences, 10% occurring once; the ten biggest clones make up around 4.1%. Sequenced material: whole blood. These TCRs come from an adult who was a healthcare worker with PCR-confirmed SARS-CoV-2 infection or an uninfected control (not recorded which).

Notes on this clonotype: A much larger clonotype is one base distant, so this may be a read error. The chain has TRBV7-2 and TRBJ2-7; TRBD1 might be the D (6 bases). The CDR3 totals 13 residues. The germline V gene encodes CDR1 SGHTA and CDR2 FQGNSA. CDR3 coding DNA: TGTGTCAGCAGCCGGGACAAAACCTACGAGCAGTACTTC. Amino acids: CVSSRDKTYEQYF.

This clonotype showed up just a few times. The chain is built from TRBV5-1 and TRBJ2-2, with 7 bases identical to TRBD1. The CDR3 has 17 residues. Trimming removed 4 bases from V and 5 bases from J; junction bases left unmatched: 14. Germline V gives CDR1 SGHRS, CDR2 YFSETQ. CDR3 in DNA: TGCGCCAGCAGCACCGGACAGGACCAAATGGGGACCGGGGAGCTGTTTTTT. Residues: CASSTGQDQMGTGELFF.

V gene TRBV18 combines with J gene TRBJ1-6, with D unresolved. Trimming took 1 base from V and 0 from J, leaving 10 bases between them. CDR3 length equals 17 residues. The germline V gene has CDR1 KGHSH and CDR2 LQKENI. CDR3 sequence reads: CASSPLPPSSYNSPLHF. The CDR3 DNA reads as TGTGCCAGCTCACCACTTCCGCCCAGCTCCTATAATTCACCCCTCCACTTT.

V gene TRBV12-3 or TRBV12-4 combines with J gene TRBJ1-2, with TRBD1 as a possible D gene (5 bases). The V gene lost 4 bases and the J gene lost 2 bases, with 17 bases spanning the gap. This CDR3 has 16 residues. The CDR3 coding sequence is TGTGCCAGCAGTTGGAGACGACCACAGGAGAACTATGGCTACACCTTC. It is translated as CASSWRRPQENYGYTF.

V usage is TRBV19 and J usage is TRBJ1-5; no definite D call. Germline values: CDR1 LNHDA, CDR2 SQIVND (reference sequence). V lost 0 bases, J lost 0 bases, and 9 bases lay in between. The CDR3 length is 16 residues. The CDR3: CASSIDALNSNQPQHF. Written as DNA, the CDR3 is TGTGCCAGTAGTATAGACGCCCTCAATAGCAATCAGCCCCAGCATTTT.

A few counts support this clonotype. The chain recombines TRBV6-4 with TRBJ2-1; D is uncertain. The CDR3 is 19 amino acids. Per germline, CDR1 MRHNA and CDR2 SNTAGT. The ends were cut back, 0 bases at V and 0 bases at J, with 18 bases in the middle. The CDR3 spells CASSDSYLGPQSSYNEQFF. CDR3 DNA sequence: TGTGCCAGCAGTGACTCGTATTTAGGTCCGCAGAGCTCCTACAATGAGCAGTTCTTC.

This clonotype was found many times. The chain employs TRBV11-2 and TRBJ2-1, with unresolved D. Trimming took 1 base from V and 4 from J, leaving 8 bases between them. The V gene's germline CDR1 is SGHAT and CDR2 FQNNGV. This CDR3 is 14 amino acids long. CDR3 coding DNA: TGTGCCAGCAGCTTAGTTGGCGGATACAATGAGCAGTTCTTC. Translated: CASSLVGGYNEQFF.

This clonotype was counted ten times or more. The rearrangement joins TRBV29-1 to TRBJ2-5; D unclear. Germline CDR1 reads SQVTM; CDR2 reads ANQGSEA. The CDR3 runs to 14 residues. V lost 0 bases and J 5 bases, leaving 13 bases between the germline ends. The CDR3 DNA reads TGCAGCGTTGAAGAAAGTCTCAACGAGGAGACCCAGTACTTC. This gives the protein CSVEESLNEETQYF.

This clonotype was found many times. CDR3 nucleotides: TGTGCCAGCAGCTTATGGTCCTCACCGGGACAGGGTCAGCCCCAGCATTTT. Translation gives CASSLWSSPGQGQPQHF. The chain is built from TRBV7-2 and TRBJ1-5; 9 nucleotides align to TRBD1. CDR3 length: 17 amino acids. V gave up 2 bases and J gave up 6 bases; unmatched junction bases: 11. The germline V gene has CDR1 SGHTA and CDR2 FQGNSA.

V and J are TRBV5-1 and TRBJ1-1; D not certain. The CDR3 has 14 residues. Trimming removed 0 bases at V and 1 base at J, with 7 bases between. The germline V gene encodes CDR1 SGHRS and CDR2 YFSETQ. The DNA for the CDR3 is TGCGCCAGCAGCTTGGTAGTACAGAACACTGAAGCTTTCTTT. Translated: CASSLVVQNTEAFF.

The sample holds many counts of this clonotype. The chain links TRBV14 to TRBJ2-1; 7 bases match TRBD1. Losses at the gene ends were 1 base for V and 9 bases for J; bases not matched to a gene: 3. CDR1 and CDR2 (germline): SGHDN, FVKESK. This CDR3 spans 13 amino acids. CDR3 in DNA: TGTGCCAGCAGCCAAGGACAGGGAAGTGAGCAGTTCTTC. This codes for CASSQGQGSEQFF.